Each of the 17 T cell receptor beta chains below was sequenced from the same sample in a study of cytomegalovirus exposure and HLA in healthy donors. 13 Jbeta primers and 60 Vbeta primers were used for the PCR. Repertoires were generated with immunoSEQ multiplex PCR, while TCRdb's copy carries only in-frame clones and drops some. The table lists approximately 110,000 clones, 79% of them singletons. Sequences were obtained from PBMCs. Receptor source: a woman in her thirties or forties in good health and CMV-seronegative.

The rearrangement uses TRBV29-1 and TRBJ2-7; 8 positions match TRBD1. Losses at the gene ends were 4 bases for V and 1 base for J; bases not matched to a gene: 12. The germline gives CDR1 SQVTM, CDR2 ANQGSEA. This CDR3 spans 16 amino acids. For the CDR3, the DNA is TGCAGCGTTGCTCCCGGCGGGGACAGGATGTCCTACGAGCAGTACTTC. Its protein is CSVAPGGDRMSYEQYF.

The rearrangement joins TRBV7-9 to TRBJ2-3, with D perhaps TRBD1 (7 bases). This CDR3 comprises 14 residues. Trimming took off 5 bases at V and 5 bases at J, with 14 bases between the two ends. CDR1 SEHNR and CDR2 FQNEAQ come from the germline V gene (reference sequence). This chain's CDR3 is CASSRTGSGDTQYF. CDR3 DNA sequence: TGTGCCAGCAGCCGGACAGGTAGCGGAGATACGCAGTATTTT.

The chain is built from TRBV9 and TRBJ2-3; 9 nucleotides agree with TRBD2. After removal of 3 bases from V and 3 bases from J, the junction contained 11 bases not matched to a gene. Germline loops: CDR1 SGDLS, CDR2 YYNGEE. The CDR3 totals 17 residues. The CDR3 sequence: CASSDPGGRGGTDTQYF. CDR3 bases: TGTGCCAGCAGCGACCCAGGGGGGCGGGGGGGAACAGATACGCAGTATTTT.

Of note for this clone: Mismatch with germline at one junction end may stem from a read error. The V gene is TRBV7-9, the J gene TRBJ2-1, with TRBD2 matching 11 bases. In germline, CDR1 is SEHNR, CDR2 FQNEAQ (reference sequence). The CDR3 is 13 residues long. The CDR3 DNA sequence: TGTTCCAGCAGCTTAGCGGGAGGGCATGAGCAGTTCTTC. This encodes CSSSLAGGHEQFF. Drawing the rest from reference TRBV7-9 and TRBJ2-1, the complete variable domain is DTGVSQNPRHKITKRGQNVTFRCDPISEHNRLYWYRQTLGQGPEFLTYFQNEAQLEKSRLLSDRFSAERPKGSFSTLEIQRTEQGDSAMYLCSSSLAGGHEQFFGPGTRLTVL.

V is TRBV19 and J is TRBJ2-3; no reliable D call. Trimming took off 5 bases at V and 4 bases at J, with 13 bases between the two ends. There are 14 residues in the CDR3. Germline assignment: CDR1 LNHDA and CDR2 SQIVND (reference sequence). CDR3 in DNA: TGTGCCAGTAGTGTCGTACTTGCGTCAGATACGCAGTATTTT. It translates to CASSVVLASDTQYF.

This chain links TRBV21-1 with TRBJ2-1; TRBD2, as called in the table, went unchecked against the DNA. TRBV21-1 is described as a pseudogene. The CDR3 spans 14 residues. CDR3 in DNA: TGTGCCAGCAGCCTGTATCGGGGGGGCTATGAGCAGTTCTTC. Translated: CASSLYRGGYEQFF.

The genes are TRBV29-1 and TRBJ1-3; tentatively, D is TRBD1 (5 bases). The germline V gene encodes CDR1 SQVTM and CDR2 ANQGSEA. V shed 7 bases and J shed 0 bases, with 13 bases lying between them. The CDR3 is 14 residues long. The CDR3 DNA is TGCAGCGCTCAAGGGGTTTTCTCTGGAAACACCATATATTTT. Translated, it gives CSAQGVFSGNTIYF.

This clone occurred a few times. The chain is built from TRBV28 and TRBJ1-1; possible D gene TRBD1, 6 bases. This CDR3 has 14 residues. Germline values: CDR1 MDHEN, CDR2 SYDVKM. V was clipped by 8 bases and J by 1 base, with 14 bases between them. Here the CDR3 DNA reads TGTGCCAGCCGCGGACAGTACGGGAACACTGAAGCTTTCTTT. This gives the protein CASRGQYGNTEAFF.

The chain employs TRBV6-4 and TRBJ2-1; no reliable D call. This CDR3 is 13 amino acids long. The germline V and J ends were trimmed by 2 bases and 6 bases, with 8 bases remaining between them. Germline loops: CDR1 MRHNA, CDR2 SNTAGT. The CDR3 coding sequence is TGTGCCAGCAGTGACCCCTCCCGCAATGAGCAGTTCTTC. Its protein is CASSDPSRNEQFF.

V gene TRBV28 combines with J gene TRBJ2-5, with TRBD1 matching 7 bases. Judging by the DNA end, TRBJ2-7 fits better; the J call may be wrong. There are 14 residues in the CDR3. CDR1 and CDR2 from the germline V gene are MDHEN and SYDVKM. This CDR3 is CASSTGQRHYEQYF. The CDR3 bases are TGTGCCAGCAGCACGGGACAGCGTCACTACGAGCAGTACTTC.

This clone was counted once. The genes are TRBV7-8 and TRBJ1-5; D is perhaps TRBD1 (5 bases). The V end lost 4 bases, the J end lost 0 bases, and 13 bases lay between the germline ends. Germline CDR1 is SGHVS and CDR2 is FQNEAQ. The length of the CDR3 is 16 residues. The CDR3 reads CASSSRGGYSNQPQHF. Written as DNA, the CDR3 is TGTGCCAGCAGCTCCCGGGGGGGGTATAGCAATCAGCCCCAGCATTTT.

The rearrangement joins TRBV5-1 to TRBJ2-3; 7 bases map to TRBD2. The CDR3 covers 15 residues. Germline CDR1 is SGHRS and CDR2 is YFSETQ. J lost 2 bases, V lost 5 bases, and 8 bases had no gene match. The CDR3 DNA sequence: TGCGCCAGCAGAGTTCTAGCGGAGTCCACAGATACGCAGTATTTT. It translates to CASRVLAESTDTQYF.

This chain uses TRBV19 with TRBJ2-5; D possibly corresponds to TRBD2 (6 bases). V lost 0 bases and J lost 5, with 16 bases in between. Germline CDR1 LNHDA, CDR2 SQIVND (reference sequence). This CDR3 comprises 16 residues. CDR3 residues: CASSIDRASAGETQYF. The CDR3 DNA reads TGTGCCAGTAGTATAGATCGCGCTAGCGCGGGTGAGACCCAGTACTTC.

The chain has TRBV28 and TRBJ1-2, with 9 bases identical to TRBD1. The V segment lost 8 bases and the J segment 4 bases; nucleotides outside the gene matches: 5. CDR3 size: 13 residues. CDR1 and CDR2 (germline): MDHEN, SYDVKM. In nucleotides, the CDR3 is TGTGCCAGCGCCACGACAGGGGGCTATGGCTACACCTTC. Its protein product is CASATTGGYGYTF.

The CDR3 here is CASSPGQSSYEQYF. In nucleotides, the CDR3 is TGTGCCAGCAGCCCGGGACAGAGCTCCTACGAGCAGTACTTC. The chain uses TRBV7-2 and TRBJ2-7; 7 bases agree with TRBD1. Unmatched junction bases numbered 4, after V lost 5 bases and J lost 0 bases. The germline gives CDR1 SGHTA, CDR2 FQGNSA. This CDR3 contains 14 residues.

The chain links TRBV9 to TRBJ1-1; no firm D call. Germline V lookup: CDR1 SGDLS, CDR2 YYNGEE. Deletions cut 0 bases from V and 3 bases from J, with 9 bases between. The CDR3 length is 14 residues. The CDR3 DNA follows: TGTGCCAGCAGCGTAGGGCCGGCGGACACTGAAGCTTTCTTT. Its translation is CASSVGPADTEAFF.

The V call is TRBV19, the J call TRBJ2-7; 9 bases map to TRBD2. The germline CDR1 and CDR2 sequences are LNHDA and SQIVND (reference sequence). There are 14 residues in the CDR3. The J segment lost 4 bases and the V segment lost 10 bases, leaving 11 bases of the junction unmatched. The CDR3: CATMPKTSGYEQYF. CDR3 nucleotide sequence: TGTGCCACCATGCCGAAGACTAGCGGATACGAGCAGTACTTC.